The 10 T cell receptor beta chains below come from one sample, sequenced in a study of T-cell reconstitution after alpha-beta-depleted transplantation in children. Molecular barcoding with unique molecular identifiers was used for the TCRbeta library. TCRdb reprocessed the PCR reads via MiXCR and lists one record per CDR3 protein. The sample yields more than 250,000 distinct CDR3 sequences, about 10% seen once. The sequences come from PBMCs from the stem cell graft donor, collected from the stem cell graft. The receptors here all came from a human donor who donated a stem cell graft to a child with SCID.

The chain joins TRBV3-1 to TRBJ2-5, with D unresolved. CDR3 length: 11 amino acids. Trimming took off 4 bases at V and 7 bases at J, with 7 bases between the two ends. The germline gives CDR1 LGHDT, CDR2 YNNKEL (reference sequence). The chain's CDR3 is CASSRHGTQYF. The CDR3 DNA reads as TGTGCCAGCAGCCGACACGGGACCCAGTACTTC.

This clonotype was seen repeatedly, ten times or more. The V gene is TRBV5-1, the J gene TRBJ2-7; D possibly matches TRBD1 or TRBD2 (5 bases each). The CDR3 is made up of 14 amino acids. Trimming stripped 4 bases from V and 2 bases from J, with 13 bases between. Germline V gene data show CDR1 as SGHRS and CDR2 as YFSETQ. The CDR3 nucleotides read TGCGCCAGCAGCCCAGAAGGGACCGCCTACGAGCAGTACTTC. Encoded protein: CASSPEGTAYEQYF. Looking up the rest from reference TRBV5-1 and TRBJ2-7 gives the full variable domain: KAGVTQTPRYLIKTRGQQVTLSCSPISGHRSVSWYQQTPGQGLQFLFEYFSETQRNKGNFPGRFSGRQFSNSRSEMNVSTLELGDSALYLCASSPEGTAYEQYFGPGTRLTVT.

The CDR3 sequence is CASSASRDDDPEAFF. The CDR3 region has the DNA TGTGCCAGCAGCGCTAGTCGGGACGATGACCCTGAAGCTTTCTTT. The chain links TRBV9 to TRBJ1-1, with D perhaps matching TRBD1 (5 bases). The germline CDR1 and CDR2 sequences are SGDLS and YYNGEE. CDR3 length: 15 residues. Trimming removed 3 bases from V and 6 bases from J, with 18 bases in between.

In this sample, this clonotype turned up many times. V is TRBV12-3 or TRBV12-4 and J is TRBJ2-7; maybe TRBD2 (6 bases). This CDR3 comprises 13 residues. Trimming cost V 5 bases and J 6 bases, with 14 bases left between them. In nucleotides, the CDR3 is TGTGCCAGCAGTCCCCTGGGAGGCGGCGAGCAGTACTTC. Translated: CASSPLGGGEQYF.

This clonotype was counted between two and nine times. The V and J genes are TRBV5-6 and TRBJ1-5, with 8 bases matching TRBD1. V was pared by 5 bases and J by 4 bases, with 8 bases of the junction left unmatched. CDR1 is SGHDT, CDR2 YYEEEE, per germline. The CDR3 length is 15 residues. CDR3 sequence: CASSSQNRGNQPQHF. In DNA, the CDR3 is TGTGCCAGCAGTTCCCAGAACAGGGGGAATCAGCCCCAGCATTTT.

The sample holds many counts of this clonotype. The chain is built from TRBV7-9 and TRBJ1-2; 9 bases line up with TRBD1. Per the germline V gene, CDR1 is SEHNR and CDR2 is FQNEAQ (reference sequence). The CDR3 covers 17 residues. With 6 bases clipped from V and 0 bases from J, the junction kept 11 bases outside the gene matches. The CDR3: CASSHGTGSIPNYGYTF. CDR3 sequence (DNA): TGTGCCAGCAGTCACGGGACAGGGTCAATCCCTAACTATGGCTACACCTTC. The full variable domain, with the rest looked up from reference TRBV7-9 and TRBJ1-2, is DTGVSQNPRHKITKRGQNVTFRCDPISEHNRLYWYRQTLGQGPEFLTYFQNEAQLEKSRLLSDRFSAERPKGSFSTLEIQRTEQGDSAMYLCASSHGTGSIPNYGYTFGSGTRLTVV.

This chain uses TRBV14 with TRBJ1-6; TRBD1 agrees at 8 bases. Germline V gene data show CDR1 as SGHDN and CDR2 as FVKESK. The junction had 8 bases not matched to a gene; V was cut back by 4 bases and J by 9 bases. This CDR3 is 15 amino acids long. The CDR3 DNA reads TGTGCCAGCAGCCCTCAGGGGGCAGGCAGTTCACCCCTCCACTTT. It is translated as CASSPQGAGSSPLHF. Drawing the rest from reference TRBV14 and TRBJ1-6, the complete variable domain is EAGVTQFPSHSVIEKGQTVTLRCDPISGHDNLYWYRRVMGKEIKFLLHFVKESKQDESGMPNNRFLAERTGGTYSTLKVQPAELEDSGVYFCASSPQGAGSSPLHFGNGTRLTVT.

This chain connects TRBV5-1 to TRBJ1-2; no firm D call. V lost 4 bases and J 8 bases, leaving 18 bases between the germline ends. The CDR3 contains 14 residues. Per the germline V gene, CDR1 is SGHRS and CDR2 is YFSETQ. The CDR3 loop is CASSPGPISSGYTF. The CDR3 bases are TGCGCCAGCAGCCCCGGACCCATCTCGTCGGGCTACACCTTC.

The table lists this clonotype with a few counts. The chain couples TRBV12-3 or TRBV12-4 to TRBJ2-1; TRBD2 aligns across 8 bases. The ends lost 3 bases at V and 6 bases at J; junction bases unmatched: 4. The CDR3 covers 14 residues. The CDR3 reads CASSLRGVGNEQFF. CDR3 DNA: TGTGCCAGCAGTTTGCGGGGGGTAGGCAATGAGCAGTTCTTC.

DNA for the CDR3: TGCGCCAGCAGCTTCCGGGACGTCAGCTCCTACGAGCAGTACTTC. It translates to CASSFRDVSSYEQYF. The chain couples TRBV5-1 to TRBJ2-7; D may be TRBD1 or TRBD2 (5 bases each). Germline CDR1 and CDR2: SGHRS and YFSETQ. Between the trimmed V and J ends, which lost 2 bases and 0 bases, there was a span of 12 bases. This CDR3 is 15 amino acids long.